This TCR beta chain was recorded in a study of T cells after posttransplantation cyclophosphamide. Clones were sequenced by immunoSEQ multiplex PCR, and TCRdb holds only the in-frame ones, with some missing. The sample lists 30,000 to 40,000 clones; around 90% were seen once. Notes on the study in general: Recipient CMV seropositivity and CMV reactivation strongly tracked TRB clonality. Later post-transplant blood repertoires were often dominated by donor CD8+ memory clones.

Comments on this clone: What it binds is not known.

Germline trimming cut 0 bases from V and 2 bases from J; bases unmatched to any gene: 6. CDR3 length equals 17 residues. Germline loops: CDR1 ENHRY, CDR2 SYGVKD. The chain links TRBV10-3 to TRBJ2-1; 8 bases are a match to TRBD2. Specimen: PBMCs. This sequence originates from a woman aged 40 to 50 with a blood cancer, CMV-positive, and with a related stem cell donor. The CDR3 region is CAISESRGGGTYNEQFF. CDR3 DNA: TGTGCCATCAGTGAGTCGCGTGGCGGGGGGACCTACAATGAGCAGTTCTTC.